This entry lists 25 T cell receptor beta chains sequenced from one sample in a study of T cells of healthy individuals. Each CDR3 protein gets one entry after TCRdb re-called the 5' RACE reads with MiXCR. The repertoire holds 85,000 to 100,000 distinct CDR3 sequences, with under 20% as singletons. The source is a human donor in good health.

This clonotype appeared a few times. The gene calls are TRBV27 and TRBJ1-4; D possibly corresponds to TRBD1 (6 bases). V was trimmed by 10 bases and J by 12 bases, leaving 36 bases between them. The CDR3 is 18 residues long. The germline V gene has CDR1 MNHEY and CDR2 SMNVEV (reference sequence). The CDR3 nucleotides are TGTGCCACCACAAGATTTCCCCGGGACACCACAACTAATGGGGAACTGTTTTTT. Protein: CATTRFPRDTTTNGELFF.

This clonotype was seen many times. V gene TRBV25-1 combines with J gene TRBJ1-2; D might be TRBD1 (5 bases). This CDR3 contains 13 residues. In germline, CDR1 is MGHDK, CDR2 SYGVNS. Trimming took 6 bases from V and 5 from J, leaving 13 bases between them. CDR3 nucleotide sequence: TGTGCCAGCAGGCCGGGACGGCTATATGGCTACACCTTC. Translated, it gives CASRPGRLYGYTF.

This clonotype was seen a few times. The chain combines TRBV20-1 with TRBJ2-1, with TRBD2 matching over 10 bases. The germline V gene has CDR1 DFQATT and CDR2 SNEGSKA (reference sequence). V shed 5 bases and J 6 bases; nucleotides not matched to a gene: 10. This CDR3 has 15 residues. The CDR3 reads CSAHSGLAGANEQFF. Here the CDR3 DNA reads TGCAGTGCTCATTCCGGGCTAGCGGGGGCCAATGAGCAGTTCTTC.

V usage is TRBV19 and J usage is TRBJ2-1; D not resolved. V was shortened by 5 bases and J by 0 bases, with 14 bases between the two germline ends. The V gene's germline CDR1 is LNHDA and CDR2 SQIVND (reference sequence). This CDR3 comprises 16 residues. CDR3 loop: CASSPPLAYSYNEQFF. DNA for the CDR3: TGTGCCAGTAGTCCCCCCCTCGCTTACTCCTACAATGAGCAGTTCTTC.

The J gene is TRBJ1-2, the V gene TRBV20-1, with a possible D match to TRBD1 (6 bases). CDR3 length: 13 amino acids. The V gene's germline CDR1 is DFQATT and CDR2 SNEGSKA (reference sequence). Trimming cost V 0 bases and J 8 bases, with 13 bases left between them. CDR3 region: CSAREQGIRGYTF. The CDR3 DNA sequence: TGCAGTGCTAGAGAACAGGGAATTAGAGGCTACACCTTC.

CDR3 coding DNA: TGTGCCAGCAATACTCCGGGACAGCCGATAAACACCGGGGAGCTGTTTTTT. Residues: CASNTPGQPINTGELFF. The gene calls are TRBV6-2 or TRBV6-3 and TRBJ2-2, with 7 nucleotides matching TRBD1. The germline CDR1 and CDR2 sequences are MNHEY and SVGEGT. The length of the CDR3 is 17 residues. V lost 7 bases, J lost 2 bases, and 13 bases stayed unmatched.

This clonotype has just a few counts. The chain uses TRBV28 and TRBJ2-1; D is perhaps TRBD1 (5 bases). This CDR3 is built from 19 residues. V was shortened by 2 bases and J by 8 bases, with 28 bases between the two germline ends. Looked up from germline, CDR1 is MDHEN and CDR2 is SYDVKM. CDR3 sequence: CASSLPPGKLGATGHEQFF. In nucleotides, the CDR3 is TGTGCCAGCAGTTTACCCCCTGGCAAATTAGGGGCGACTGGCCATGAGCAGTTCTTC.

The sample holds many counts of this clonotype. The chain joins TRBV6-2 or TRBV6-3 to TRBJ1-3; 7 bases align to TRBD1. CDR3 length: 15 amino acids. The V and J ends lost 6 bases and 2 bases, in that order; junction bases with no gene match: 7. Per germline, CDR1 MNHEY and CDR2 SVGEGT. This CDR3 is CASRDTGAPGNTIYF. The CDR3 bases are TGTGCCAGCAGGGATACAGGGGCGCCTGGAAACACCATATATTTT.

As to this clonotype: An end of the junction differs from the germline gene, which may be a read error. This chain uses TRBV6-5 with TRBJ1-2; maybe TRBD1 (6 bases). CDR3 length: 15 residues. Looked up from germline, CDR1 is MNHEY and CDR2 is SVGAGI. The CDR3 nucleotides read TGTGCCGTCAGGGGCCTCGAGGGCTTTAACTATGGCTACAACTTC. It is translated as CAVRGLEGFNYGYNF.

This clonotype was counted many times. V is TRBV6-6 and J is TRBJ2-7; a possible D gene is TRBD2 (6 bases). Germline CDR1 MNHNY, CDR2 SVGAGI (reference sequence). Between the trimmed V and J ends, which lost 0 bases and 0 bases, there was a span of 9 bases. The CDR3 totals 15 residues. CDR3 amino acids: CASSYSLAASYEQYF. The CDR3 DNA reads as TGTGCCAGCAGTTACTCGTTAGCGGCCTCCTACGAGCAGTACTTC.

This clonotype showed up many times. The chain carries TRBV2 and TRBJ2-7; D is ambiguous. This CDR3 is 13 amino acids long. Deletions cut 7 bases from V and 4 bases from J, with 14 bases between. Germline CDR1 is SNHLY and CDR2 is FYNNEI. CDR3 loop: CASTKEAWYEQYF. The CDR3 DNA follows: TGTGCCAGCACGAAAGAGGCATGGTACGAGCAGTACTTC.

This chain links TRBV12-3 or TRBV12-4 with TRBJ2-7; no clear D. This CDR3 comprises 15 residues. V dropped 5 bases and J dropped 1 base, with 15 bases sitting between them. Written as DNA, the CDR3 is TGTGCCAGCAGTAGGAACGGCGGACCTTCCTACGAGCAGTACTTC. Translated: CASSRNGGPSYEQYF.

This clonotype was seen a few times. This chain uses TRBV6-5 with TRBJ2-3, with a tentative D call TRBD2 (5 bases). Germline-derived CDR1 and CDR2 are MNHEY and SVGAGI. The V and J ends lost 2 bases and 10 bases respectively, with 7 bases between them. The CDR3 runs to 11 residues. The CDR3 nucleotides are TGTGCCAGCAGTTACATGGGAGCGCAGTATTTT. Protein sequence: CASSYMGAQYF.

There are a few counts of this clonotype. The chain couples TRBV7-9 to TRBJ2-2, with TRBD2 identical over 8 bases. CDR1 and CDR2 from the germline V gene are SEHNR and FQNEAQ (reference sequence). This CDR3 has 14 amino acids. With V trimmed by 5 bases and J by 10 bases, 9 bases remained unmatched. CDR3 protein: CASSTVEAGEELFF. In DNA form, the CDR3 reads TGTGCCAGCAGCACCGTTGAAGCGGGGGAGGAGCTGTTTTTT. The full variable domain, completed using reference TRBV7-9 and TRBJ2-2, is DTGVSQNPRHKITKRGQNVTFRCDPISEHNRLYWYRQTLGQGPEFLTYFQNEAQLEKSRLLSDRFSAERPKGSFSTLEIQRTEQGDSAMYLCASSTVEAGEELFFGEGSRLTVL.

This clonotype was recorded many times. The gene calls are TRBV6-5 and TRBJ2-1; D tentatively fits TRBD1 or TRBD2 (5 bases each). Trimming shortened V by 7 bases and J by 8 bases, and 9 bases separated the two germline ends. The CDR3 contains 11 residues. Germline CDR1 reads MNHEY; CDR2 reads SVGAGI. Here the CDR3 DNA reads TGTGCCAGCATGAGAGGGGATGAGCAGTTCTTC. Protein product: CASMRGDEQFF.

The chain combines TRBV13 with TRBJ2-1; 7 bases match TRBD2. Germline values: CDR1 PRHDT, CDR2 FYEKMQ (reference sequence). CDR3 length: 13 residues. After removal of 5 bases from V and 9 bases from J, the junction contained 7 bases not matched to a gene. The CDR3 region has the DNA TGTGCCAGCAGCCCTGGGAGGGCGGGTGAGCAGTTCTTC. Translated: CASSPGRAGEQFF.

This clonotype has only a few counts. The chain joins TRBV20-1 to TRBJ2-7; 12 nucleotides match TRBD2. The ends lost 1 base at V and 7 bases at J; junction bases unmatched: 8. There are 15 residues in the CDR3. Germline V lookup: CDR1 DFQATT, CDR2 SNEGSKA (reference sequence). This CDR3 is CSARGPTSGRQEQYF. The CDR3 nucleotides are TGCAGTGCTAGAGGCCCAACTAGCGGGAGGCAAGAGCAGTACTTC.

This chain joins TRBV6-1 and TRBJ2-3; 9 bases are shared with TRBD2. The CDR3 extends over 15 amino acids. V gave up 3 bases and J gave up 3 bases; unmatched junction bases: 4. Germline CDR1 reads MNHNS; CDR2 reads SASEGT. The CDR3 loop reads CASSDVAGATDTQYF. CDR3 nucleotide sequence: TGTGCCAGCAGTGATGTAGCGGGAGCAACAGATACGCAGTATTTT.

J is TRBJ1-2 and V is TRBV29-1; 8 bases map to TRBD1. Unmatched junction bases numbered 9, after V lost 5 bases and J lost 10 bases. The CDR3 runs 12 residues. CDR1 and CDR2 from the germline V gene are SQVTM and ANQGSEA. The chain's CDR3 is CSVHGQGATYTF. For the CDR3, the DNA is TGCAGCGTTCATGGACAGGGTGCCACCTACACCTTC.

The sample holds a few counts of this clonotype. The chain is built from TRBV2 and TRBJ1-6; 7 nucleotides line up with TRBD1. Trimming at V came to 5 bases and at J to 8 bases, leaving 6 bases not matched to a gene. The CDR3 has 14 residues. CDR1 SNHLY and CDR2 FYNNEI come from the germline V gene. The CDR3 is CASSPQGRDSPLHF. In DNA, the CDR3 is TGTGCCAGCAGTCCACAGGGGAGAGATTCACCCCTCCACTTT. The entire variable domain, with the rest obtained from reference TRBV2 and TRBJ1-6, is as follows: EPEVTQTPSHQVTQMGQEVILRCVPISNHLYFYWYRQILGQKVEFLVSFYNNEISEKSEIFDDQFSVERPDGSNFTLKIRSTKLEDSAMYFCASSPQGRDSPLHFGNGTRLTVT.

CDR3 protein: CASSGGSYEQYF. CDR3 nucleotide sequence: TGTGCCAGCAGCGGTGGGTCCTACGAGCAGTACTTC. The chain recombines TRBV7-9 with TRBJ2-7, with D unresolved. Germline-derived CDR1 and CDR2 are SEHNR and FQNEAQ (reference sequence). This CDR3 has 12 amino acids. Trimming took 5 bases from V and 1 from J, leaving 6 bases between them.

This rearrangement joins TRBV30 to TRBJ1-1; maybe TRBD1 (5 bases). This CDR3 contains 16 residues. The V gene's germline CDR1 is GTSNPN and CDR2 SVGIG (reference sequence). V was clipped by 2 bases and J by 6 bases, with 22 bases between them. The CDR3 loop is CAWSTGRDRQWPEAFF. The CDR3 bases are TGTGCCTGGAGTACGGGGCGAGACCGTCAGTGGCCTGAAGCTTTCTTT.

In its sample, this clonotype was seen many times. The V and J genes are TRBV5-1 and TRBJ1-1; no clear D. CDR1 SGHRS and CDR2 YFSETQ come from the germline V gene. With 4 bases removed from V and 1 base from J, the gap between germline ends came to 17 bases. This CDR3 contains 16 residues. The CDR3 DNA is TGCGCCAGCAGCGTGGTGGCAGGCCGGCAGAACACTGAAGCTTTCTTT. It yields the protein CASSVVAGRQNTEAFF.

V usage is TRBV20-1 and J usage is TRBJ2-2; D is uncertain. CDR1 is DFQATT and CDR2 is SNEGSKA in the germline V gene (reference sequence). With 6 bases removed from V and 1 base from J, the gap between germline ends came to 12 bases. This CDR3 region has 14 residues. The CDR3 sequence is CSAVSAENTGELFF. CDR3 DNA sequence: TGCAGTGCCGTCTCGGCAGAGAACACCGGGGAGCTGTTTTTT.

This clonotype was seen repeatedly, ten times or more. The CDR3 nucleotides are TGTGCCAGCAGCGCAACTAGCGGGAGAAATGAGACCCAGTACTTC. It codes for CASSATSGRNETQYF. V gene TRBV7-9 combines with J gene TRBJ2-5; TRBD2 aligns across 11 bases. The J segment lost 5 bases and the V segment lost 5 bases, leaving 7 bases of the junction unmatched. Germline CDR1 is SEHNR and CDR2 is FQNEAQ (reference sequence). The CDR3 consists of 15 residues.